This TCR beta chain appears in the sequencing data of a study of glioma-infiltrating T cells after dendritic cell vaccination (dated by TCRdb to the mid-2010s). Describing the broader study: The cohort included about 15 glioblastoma patients drawn from Phase I and II dendritic cell vaccination trials, of whom 9 were newly diagnosed and 6 had recurrent disease. Survival after dendritic cell vaccination was correlated with TCR sequencing metrics, such as TIL content and the overlap between tumor and blood repertoires. Each patient got three intradermal injections of the dendritic cell vaccine, spaced at biweekly intervals, in the arm below the axilla. Autologous tumor lysate-pulsed dendritic cell vaccination was administered to the patients between about 2003 and 2013. In glioblastoma patients vaccinated with dendritic cells, deep sequencing of TCR beta CDR3 regions served to measure tumor-infiltrating lymphocyte content and to compare repertoires between tumor and blood. The vaccine was prepared from monocyte-derived dendritic cells that were cultured for around 7 days with IL-4 and GM-CSF and then pulsed overnight with autologous tumor lysate. The research as a whole found: No direct relationship between TCR clonality and survival was found, suggesting a diverse polyclonal response may matter. The cohort was small and heterogeneous, few patients had complete blood and tumor sets, and even fewer had initial-recurrent tumor pairs. Longer time to progression and overall survival after dendritic cell vaccination were predicted by higher estimated pretreatment TIL content. The TCR overlap response model with three groups was called speculative and said to need prospective validation.

To be selected, patients needed enough residual fresh-frozen tumor tissue and more than two years of available survival data. Although molecular status otherwise differed among the glioblastoma patients, no patient had an isocitrate dehydrogenase mutation. PBMC were collected before vaccination, two weeks after the third vaccination, and at tumor progression when it occurred. The Qiagen DNeasy Blood extraction Kit was used to extract genomic DNA. V lost 3 bases and J lost 2 bases; the stretch between them is 19 bases long. Taken from the germline V gene, the CDR1 and CDR2 loops are MNHNS and SASEGT. There are 17 amino acids in the CDR3, from cysteine to phenylalanine inclusive. The read is trimmed to its CDR3 DNA, 51 bases read in frame from base 1. Using the immunoSEQ assay, TCRB CDR3 regions were amplified from roughly 1.8 micrograms of genomic DNA, or from all available DNA when less than that was on hand. For multiplex PCR, 60 forward primers for TCR V beta segments and 13 reverse primers for J beta segments were used. To estimate reads per starting template, synthetic control templates were spiked into each sample at limiting dilution. Reads of 87 bp were generated by sequencing on the Illumina HiSeq System. As for the authors' bioinformatics: PCR and sequencing errors were removed by merging closely related sequences with a nearest neighbor algorithm. TCR overlap was measured as the percentage of unique tumor TCR beta sequences that were also present in the peripheral blood of the same patient. The clones in this table, taken by TCRdb from immuneACCESS, are in-frame only. Not every clone is retained; where verified, under half of the shortfall comes from an unresolved V gene, and the cause of the rest is unknown. V, J and clone size reflect that table, while D and trimming were determined from the DNA. Present in this sample are roughly 96,000 clones, roughly three quarters of which were seen just once. The ten largest make up over 5% of the sample.

Note on this clone: The specificity of this receptor is unknown. Qualities for individual bases were not recorded, and no much larger clone is one base off.

The V and J segments used are TRBV6-1 and TRBJ2-5; no D gene is confidently identified. The clonotype was recovered from a human donor with glioblastoma. The source was blood, collected before dendritic cell vaccination. CDR3 loop: CASSELPGLRQQETQYF. The DNA sequence reads TGTGCCAGCAGTGAGCTTCCTGGGCTGCGCCAGCAAGAGACCCAGTACTTC.